One and the same sample provided the 18 T cell receptor beta chains below, sequenced in a study of control samples from healthy donors and cancer patients. The repertoire was sequenced with immunoSEQ multiplex PCR; TCRdb's copy has only in-frame clones and lacks some. The sample contains more than 150,000 clones, roughly 91% of which appear only once. The specimen was blood. The receptors derive from a man aged 18 to 29 in good health.

The chain recombines TRBV5-1 with TRBJ2-1, with D possibly called TRBD1 or TRBD2 (5 bases each). The length of the CDR3 is 16 residues. In germline, CDR1 is SGHRS, CDR2 YFSETQ. The V end lost 2 bases, the J end lost 7 bases, and 19 bases lay between the germline ends. CDR3 nucleotide sequence: TGCGCCAGCAGCTTTGGTTCCGGGGCGCGCGAAAATGAGCAGTTCTTC. Translated: CASSFGSGARENEQFF.

V gene TRBV6-5 combines with J gene TRBJ1-5; TRBD1 matches at 7 bases. V lost 11 bases to trimming and J lost 3 bases; unmatched junction nucleotides: 4. The CDR3 spans 12 residues. Looked up from germline, CDR1 is MNHEY and CDR2 is SVGAGI. CDR3 loop: CAGGTVNQPQHF. The DNA of the CDR3 is TGTGCCGGAGGGACAGTCAATCAGCCCCAGCATTTT.

This chain joins TRBV3-1 (or the pseudogene TRBV3-2) and TRBJ2-7, with D possibly being TRBD1 (5 bases). The CDR3 is made up of 14 amino acids. The germline CDR1 and CDR2 sequences are LGHDT and YNNKEL (reference sequence). Trimming shortened V by 1 base and J by 2 bases, and 9 bases separated the two germline ends. The CDR3 is CASSQGPGPYEQYF. As DNA, the CDR3 is TGTGCCAGCAGCCAAGGACCAGGGCCCTACGAGCAGTACTTC.

This rearrangement joins TRBV5-1 to TRBJ1-1, with TRBD1 identical over 10 bases. The CDR3 sequence is 16 residues long. The germline V gene has CDR1 SGHRS and CDR2 YFSETQ. V lost 5 bases and J lost 0; bases outside the gene matches: 7. The CDR3 is CASRKTGGYMNTEAFF. The CDR3 coding sequence is TGCGCCAGCAGAAAGACAGGGGGCTACATGAACACTGAAGCTTTCTTT.

This clone was recorded only once. The chain employs TRBV3-1 (or the pseudogene TRBV3-2) and TRBJ1-5; D remains unclear. V gave up 1 base and J gave up 0 bases, with 10 bases separating them. Germline assignment: CDR1 LGHDT and CDR2 YNNKEL (reference sequence). The CDR3 totals 16 residues. CDR3: CASSQGNSGSNQPQHF. The CDR3 DNA follows: TGTGCCAGCAGCCAAGGAAACTCAGGTAGCAATCAGCCCCAGCATTTT.

The chain links TRBV29-1 to TRBJ1-2; D gene unclear. From germline, CDR1 is SQVTM and CDR2 ANQGSEA. The CDR3 has 14 amino acids. Trimming removed 5 bases at V and 5 bases at J, with 18 bases between. The CDR3 region is CSVRTRGDKYGYTF. CDR3 DNA sequence: TGCAGCGTTAGGACGCGCGGCGACAAATATGGCTACACCTTC.

This clone was seen more than once but under ten times. The chain employs TRBV4-1 and TRBJ1-1; D remains ambiguous. The CDR3 spans 17 residues. V was cut by 1 base and J by 2 bases, with 17 bases left in between. Germline assignment: CDR1 MGHRA and CDR2 YSYEKL. CDR3 sequence: CASSQVHQDSINTEAFF. CDR3 bases: TGCGCCAGCAGCCAAGTTCACCAGGACTCTATAAACACTGAAGCTTTCTTT.

The chain uses TRBV7-3 and TRBJ2-3; D gene uncertain. Trimming stripped 5 bases from V and 5 bases from J, with 14 bases between. Germline V gene sequence: CDR1 SGHTA, CDR2 FQGTGA. The CDR3 has 14 residues. DNA for the CDR3: TGTGCCAGCAGCAGGGCGCTCGTGGGAGATACGCAGTATTTT. Translating gives CASSRALVGDTQYF.

The chain links TRBV9 to TRBJ1-4, with D hard to call. The germline V and J ends were trimmed by 4 bases and 13 bases, with 14 bases remaining between them. Per the germline V gene, CDR1 is SGDLS and CDR2 is YYNGEE. This CDR3 comprises 12 residues. CDR3 sequence reads: CASSPGGSGLFF. CDR3 bases: TGTGCCAGCAGCCCAGGAGGCTCAGGACTGTTTTTT. The complete variable domain, with remaining parts taken from reference TRBV9 and TRBJ1-4, reads DSGVTQTPKHLITATGQRVTLRCSPRSGDLSVYWYQQSLDQGLQFLIQYYNGEERAKGNILERFSAQQFPDLHSELNLSSLELGDSALYFCASSPGGSGLFFGSGTQLSVL.

This rearrangement joins TRBV19 to TRBJ1-6; no clear D gene. This CDR3 spans 12 amino acids. Between the trimmed V and J ends, which lost 10 bases and 2 bases, there was a span of 6 bases. Per germline, CDR1 LNHDA and CDR2 SQIVND (reference sequence). CDR3 coding DNA: TGTGCCACCGGACCCTATAATTCACCCCTCCACTTT. Its protein is CATGPYNSPLHF.

The chain combines TRBV5-1 with TRBJ1-4; D possibly corresponds to TRBD1 (6 bases). Germline CDR1 reads SGHRS; CDR2 reads YFSETQ. V was clipped by 4 bases and J by 4 bases, with 11 bases between them. The CDR3 is 14 residues long. The CDR3 coding sequence is TGCGCCAGCAGCCGAAGGACAGATAATGAAAAACTGTTTTTT. Its protein is CASSRRTDNEKLFF.

This CDR3 reads CASSTRDLNTGELFF. The CDR3 bases are TGTGCCAGCAGCACCCGGGACCTGAACACCGGGGAGCTGTTTTTT. The chain has TRBV9 and TRBJ2-2; the D gene could be TRBD1 or TRBD2 (5 bases each). V lost 4 bases and J lost 1, with 11 bases in between. Germline CDR1 and CDR2: SGDLS and YYNGEE. This CDR3 is 15 amino acids long.

This clone is a singleton in its sample. The rearrangement joins TRBV27 to TRBJ1-5; D is unresolved. V gave up 2 bases and J gave up 1 base, with 6 bases separating them. The length of the CDR3 is 14 residues. Germline assignment: CDR1 MNHEY and CDR2 SMNVEV (reference sequence). Written as DNA, the CDR3 is TGTGCCAGCAGTTTAGGGTGGAGCAATCAGCCCCAGCATTTT. Amino acids: CASSLGWSNQPQHF.

V is TRBV3-1 (or the pseudogene TRBV3-2) and J is TRBJ2-3, with D uncertain. V dropped 4 bases and J dropped 2 bases, with 7 bases sitting between them. Germline assignment: CDR1 LGHDT and CDR2 YNNKEL (reference sequence). The CDR3 length is 13 residues. CDR3 nucleotide sequence: TGTGCCAGCAGCCGTGGGTCCACAGATACGCAGTATTTT. This gives the protein CASSRGSTDTQYF.

The rearrangement uses TRBV18 and TRBJ2-1; D possibly corresponds to TRBD2 (7 bases). V was trimmed by 4 bases and J by 4 bases, leaving 20 bases between them. Germline V CDR1 and CDR2: KGHSH, LQKENI. CDR3 size: 17 residues. CDR3 loop: CASSRLRKGGGYNEQFF. The CDR3 bases are TGTGCCAGCTCACGGCTAAGGAAAGGGGGGGGATACAATGAGCAGTTCTTC.

This clone was counted a single time. The J gene is TRBJ1-4, the V gene TRBV27, with D possibly matching TRBD1 (5 bases). The CDR3 runs to 13 residues. The germline V gene encodes CDR1 MNHEY and CDR2 SMNVEV (reference sequence). V was clipped by 4 bases and J by 8 bases, with 11 bases between them. CDR3 sequence (DNA): TGTGCCAGCAGTTCCCCTTCAGGGGAAAAACTGTTTTTT. Its translation: CASSSPSGEKLFF.

This clone was detected a few times. J is TRBJ2-5 and V is TRBV7-8; D call uncertain. CDR1 and CDR2 (germline): SGHVS, FQNEAQ. CDR3 length: 11 residues. V was shortened by 5 bases and J by 9 bases, with 10 bases between the two germline ends. For the CDR3, the DNA is TGTGCCAGCAGCCTTATTGGGGCCCAGTACTTC. Protein sequence: CASSLIGAQYF. Using reference TRBV7-8 and TRBJ2-5 for the parts outside the CDR3, the full variable domain is GAGVSQSPRYKVAKRGQDVALRCDPISGHVSLFWYQQALGQGPEFLTYFQNEAQLDKSGLPSDRFFAERPEGSVSTLKIQRTQQEDSAVYLCASSLIGAQYFGPGTRLLVL.

This clone has only one observation. The chain recombines TRBV6-5 with TRBJ2-1; maybe TRBD2 (6 bases). The V end was cut by 6 bases, the J end by 6 bases, with 15 bases between. Germline V gene sequence: CDR1 MNHEY, CDR2 SVGAGI. This CDR3 has 14 residues. The CDR3 DNA follows: TGTGCCAGCAGCCCCTGGACCGGGGGCAATGAGCAGTTCTTC. It yields the protein CASSPWTGGNEQFF.